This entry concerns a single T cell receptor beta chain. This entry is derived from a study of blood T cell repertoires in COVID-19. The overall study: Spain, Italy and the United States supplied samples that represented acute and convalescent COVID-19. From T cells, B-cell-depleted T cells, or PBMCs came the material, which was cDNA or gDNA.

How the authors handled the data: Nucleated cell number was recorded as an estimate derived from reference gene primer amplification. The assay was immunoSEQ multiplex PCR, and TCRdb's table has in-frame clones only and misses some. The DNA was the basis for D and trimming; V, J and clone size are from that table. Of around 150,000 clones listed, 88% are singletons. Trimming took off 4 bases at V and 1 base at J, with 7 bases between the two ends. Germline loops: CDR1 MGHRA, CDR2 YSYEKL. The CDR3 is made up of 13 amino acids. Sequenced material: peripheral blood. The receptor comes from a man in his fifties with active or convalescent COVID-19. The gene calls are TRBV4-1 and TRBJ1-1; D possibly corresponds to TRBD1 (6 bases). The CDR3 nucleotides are TGCGCCAGCAGCCCCAGGGGGAACACTGAAGCTTTCTTT. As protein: CASSPRGNTEAFF.